A single sample is the source of the 25 T cell receptor beta chains below, sequenced in a study of blood T cells in healthy people across ages. A second 7 to 11 cycle PCR used barcoded and J-beta primers. Using its own MiXCR run on the 5' RACE reads, TCRdb lists one record per CDR3 protein. Of some 690,000 distinct CDR3 sequences in the sample, 22% were seen once. Source material: blood. All receptors derive from an older man in good health.

This clonotype was counted ten times or more. V and J are TRBV6-6 and TRBJ2-7; the D gene is possibly TRBD1 (6 bases). The germline gives CDR1 MNHNY, CDR2 SVGAGI (reference sequence). The length of the CDR3 is 14 residues. V lost 7 bases and J lost 8, with 21 bases in between. CDR3 protein: CASTSTGTSSQQYF. CDR3 DNA: TGTGCCAGCACTTCGACAGGAACCTCTTCCCAGCAGTACTTC.

This clonotype was counted ten times or more. The chain employs TRBV12-3 or TRBV12-4 and TRBJ1-1; 8 positions match TRBD1. V was pared by 5 bases and J by 1 base, with 9 bases of the junction left unmatched. This CDR3 contains 16 residues. The CDR3 protein is CASSTDRASRNTEAFF. Here the CDR3 DNA reads TGTGCCAGCAGTACGGACAGGGCTTCTCGGAACACTGAAGCTTTCTTT.

This clonotype came up a few times. V usage is TRBV12-3 or TRBV12-4 and J usage is TRBJ2-7, with D perhaps TRBD1 or TRBD2 (5 bases each). The CDR3 length is 16 residues. V shed 4 bases and J shed 2 bases, with 18 bases lying between them. DNA for the CDR3: TGTGCCAGCAGTTCGACCACCGGGACGGTCGCCTACGAGCAGTACTTC. It yields the protein CASSSTTGTVAYEQYF.

The chain uses TRBV28 and TRBJ1-2, with 7 bases lining up with TRBD1. CDR1 and CDR2 from the germline V gene are MDHEN and SYDVKM. V lost 2 bases, J lost 8 bases, and 8 bases stayed unmatched. The CDR3 has 14 amino acids. CDR3 amino acids: CASSLIQGFGGYTF. CDR3 DNA sequence: TGTGCCAGCAGTTTAATACAGGGGTTCGGGGGCTACACCTTC.

V usage is TRBV15 and J usage is TRBJ2-3; TRBD2 matches 9 bases. The CDR3 is made up of 16 amino acids. Looked up from germline, CDR1 is LNHNV and CDR2 is YYDKDF (reference sequence). V lost 3 bases to trimming and J lost 8 bases; unmatched junction nucleotides: 12. This chain's CDR3 is CATSRLTSGVLGTQYF. The CDR3 coding sequence is TGTGCCACCAGCAGGTTGACTAGCGGTGTACTGGGTACGCAGTATTTT.

This clonotype was seen a handful of times. The chain links TRBV25-1 to TRBJ2-3; possibly TRBD2 for D (7 bases). V lost 1 base to trimming and J lost 2 bases, with 16 bases between them. Germline lookup yields CDR1 MGHDK and CDR2 SYGVNS. The CDR3 consists of 17 residues. Written as DNA, the CDR3 is TGTGCCAGCAGTGAATTGCCTGCGGGGGCTATCACAGATACGCAGTATTTT. This sequence encodes CASSELPAGAITDTQYF.

Only a few counts were recorded for this clonotype. This chain links TRBV20-1 with TRBJ2-1; D may be TRBD1 (5 bases). The germline gives CDR1 DFQATT, CDR2 SNEGSKA (reference sequence). V gave up 0 bases and J gave up 0 bases, with 15 bases separating them. This CDR3 has 17 amino acids. CDR3 coding DNA: TGCAGTGCTAGAGATCAGGTGGGGCGGAGCTCCTACAATGAGCAGTTCTTC. Translating it yields CSARDQVGRSSYNEQFF.

This chain uses TRBV14 with TRBJ1-4, with a tentative D call TRBD1 (5 bases). This CDR3 region has 14 residues. Germline assignment: CDR1 SGHDN and CDR2 FVKESK. V was pared by 3 bases and J by 6 bases, with 11 bases between. CDR3 loop: CASSQAGQDEKLFF. The CDR3 DNA is TGTGCCAGCAGCCAGGCAGGGCAGGATGAAAAACTGTTTTTT.

This clonotype was seen many times. The chain joins TRBV12-3 or TRBV12-4 to TRBJ1-2; D gene unclear. V shed 6 bases and J shed 4 bases, with 12 bases lying between them. This CDR3 is 13 amino acids long. The CDR3 nucleotides are TGTGCCAGCAGCTCGACTGACACCTATGGCTACACCTTC. The encoded protein is CASSSTDTYGYTF.

This clonotype occurred a few times. V usage is TRBV20-1 and J usage is TRBJ2-3; D ambiguous. The ends were cut back, 5 bases at V and 6 bases at J, with 12 bases in the middle. The CDR3 totals 12 residues. In germline, CDR1 is DFQATT, CDR2 SNEGSKA (reference sequence). The CDR3 here is CSAPSIGDTQYF. The CDR3, as DNA: TGCAGTGCTCCAAGTATCGGGGATACGCAGTATTTT.

On this clonotype: The junction and the germline gene differ at one end; a read error may be behind it. V is TRBV20-1 and J is TRBJ1-4, with D unclear. The CDR3 covers 15 residues. Germline CDR1 reads DFQATT; CDR2 reads SNEGSKA (reference sequence). The CDR3 bases are TGCGGTGCTAGAGATTGGAGGGCAACTAATGAAAAACTGTTTTTT. Protein product: CGARDWRATNEKLFF.

This clonotype was seen more than once but under ten times. The rearrangement uses TRBV2 and TRBJ2-1, with 14 bases matching TRBD2. V gave up 6 bases and J gave up 6 bases; unmatched junction bases: 7. CDR3 length: 16 amino acids. Germline V gives CDR1 SNHLY, CDR2 FYNNEI. The CDR3 loop reads CASRPPGTSGGNEQFF. The CDR3 nucleotides are TGTGCCAGCAGACCCCCAGGGACTAGCGGGGGCAATGAGCAGTTCTTC.

This clonotype was observed a handful of times. This rearrangement joins TRBV5-1 to TRBJ1-1; D is uncertain. CDR3 length: 14 residues. Trimming cost V 0 bases and J 3 bases, with 9 bases left between them. Germline-derived CDR1 and CDR2 are SGHRS and YFSETQ. CDR3 nucleotide sequence: TGCGCCAGCAGCTTGGGGCAGCTCCACACTGAAGCTTTCTTT. Protein sequence: CASSLGQLHTEAFF.

Comments on this clonotype: A read error is possible here, since a much larger clone lies one base away. The chain uses TRBV20-1 and TRBJ1-2; 7 bases align to TRBD1. Germline V gives CDR1 DFQATT, CDR2 SNEGSKA (reference sequence). This CDR3 has 14 residues. The CDR3 sequence: CSALRGQYNYGFTF. In DNA, the CDR3 is TGCAGTGCTCTTAGGGGGCAGTATAACTATGGCTTCACCTTC.

This chain joins TRBV18 and TRBJ2-5; 8 nucleotides align to TRBD2. The DNA end favors TRBJ2-7, so the J call may be wrong. The CDR3 extends over 14 amino acids. Germline V gene lookup returns CDR1 KGHSH and CDR2 LQKENI. CDR3 nucleotide sequence: TGTGCCAGCTCAGCGGGACTAGGGGTATACGAGCAGTACTTC. Its protein is CASSAGLGVYEQYF.

This chain links TRBV3-1 with TRBJ2-5; D is perhaps TRBD1 (7 bases). CDR1 is LGHDT, CDR2 YNNKEL, per germline (reference sequence). The CDR3 consists of 14 residues. Between the trimmed V and J ends, which lost 2 bases and 4 bases, there was a span of 11 bases. DNA for the CDR3: TGTGCCAGCAGCCAACCAGGGGGACTAGAGACCCAGTACTTC. Residues: CASSQPGGLETQYF.

The table lists this clonotype with a few counts. The V gene is TRBV6-6, the J gene TRBJ2-1, with 10 bases aligning to TRBD1. This CDR3 comprises 16 residues. The germline V gene encodes CDR1 MNHNY and CDR2 SVGAGI (reference sequence). V was pared by 6 bases and J by 7 bases, with 12 bases of the junction left unmatched. The CDR3 loop is CASSHPSGTGVNEQFF. As DNA, the CDR3 is TGTGCCAGCAGCCACCCCTCCGGGACAGGGGTGAATGAGCAGTTCTTC.

This clonotype was observed a few times. This chain joins TRBV28 and TRBJ1-1, with a possible D match to TRBD1 (5 bases). Germline CDR1 is MDHEN and CDR2 is SYDVKM. The ends were cut back, 5 bases at V and 4 bases at J, with 14 bases in the middle. This CDR3 has 14 amino acids. CDR3 in amino acids: CASSQRQGGTEAFF. In DNA, the CDR3 is TGTGCCAGCAGTCAACGGCAGGGTGGCACTGAAGCTTTCTTT.

The chain recombines TRBV11-2 with TRBJ2-3, with 7 bases aligning to TRBD2. The CDR3 runs to 18 residues. Germline CDR1 reads SGHAT; CDR2 reads FQNNGV. V lost 3 bases to trimming and J lost 0 bases; unmatched junction nucleotides: 12. The CDR3 here is CASSLERLAGSSTDTQYF. The DNA of the CDR3 is TGTGCCAGCAGCTTGGAGAGACTAGCAGGATCTAGCACAGATACGCAGTATTTT.

The gene calls are TRBV6-1 and TRBJ1-6; D unclear. Looked up from germline, CDR1 is MNHNS and CDR2 is SASEGT. The CDR3 has 16 residues. Deletions cut 4 bases from V and 5 bases from J, with 15 bases between. CDR3 sequence (DNA): TGTGCCAGCAGTGCAGGAAGGACGCCAGATAATTCACCCCTCCACTTT. This codes for CASSAGRTPDNSPLHF.

This clonotype turned up a few times. The chain has TRBV10-3 and TRBJ1-3; 8 bases agree with TRBD1. This CDR3 is built from 14 residues. V lost 10 bases to trimming and J lost 4 bases; unmatched junction nucleotides: 9. Germline lookup yields CDR1 ENHRY and CDR2 SYGVKD. The CDR3 sequence: CATDRGSEGNTIYF. The CDR3 DNA reads as TGTGCCACCGACAGGGGATCGGAGGGAAACACCATATATTTT.

This clonotype was seen many times. V usage is TRBV12-3 or TRBV12-4 and J usage is TRBJ1-5, with unresolved D. V was pared by 2 bases and J by 0 bases, with 14 bases between. The CDR3 runs to 17 residues. Here the CDR3 reads CASSLKWEYYSNQPQHF. In nucleotides, the CDR3 is TGTGCCAGCAGTTTAAAGTGGGAATACTATAGCAATCAGCCCCAGCATTTT.

This clonotype has more than one count but fewer than ten. The CDR3 sequence is CASRGTSATDTQYF. In DNA, the CDR3 is TGCGCCAGCAGGGGGACTAGCGCCACAGATACGCAGTATTTT. The chain carries TRBV5-1 and TRBJ2-3, with TRBD2 identical over 10 bases. V trimming: 5 bases; J trimming: 2 bases; junction bases outside the gene matches: 2. Germline CDR1 SGHRS, CDR2 YFSETQ. The CDR3 loop spans 14 amino acids.

This clonotype was found a few times. This rearrangement joins TRBV9 to TRBJ1-6; weak D call: TRBD1 (5 bases). The germline V gene encodes CDR1 SGDLS and CDR2 YYNGEE. Trimming pared 4 bases from V and 9 bases from J, leaving 14 bases between. This CDR3 contains 14 residues. CDR3 region: CASSIGWGGSPLHF. The CDR3 DNA follows: TGTGCCAGCAGCATCGGGTGGGGGGGTTCACCCCTCCACTTT.

This clonotype was found a few times. The rearrangement uses TRBV29-1 and TRBJ1-1, with unresolved D. Germline values: CDR1 SQVTM, CDR2 ANQGSEA. The CDR3 has 14 amino acids. Trimming removed 4 bases from V and 0 bases from J, with 12 bases in between. The CDR3 DNA reads TGCAGCGTTGTCCGGTCAGACTTGAACACTGAAGCTTTCTTT. It codes for CSVVRSDLNTEAFF.